This TCR beta chain was obtained from a study of PD-1 blockade in classical Hodgkin lymphoma. Notes on the study in general: Significantly greater TCR diversity emerged by C4D1 in CD4+ cells but not CD8+ cells. The study reported lower baseline TCR diversity in newly diagnosed patients than in healthy donors.

Each of the patients experienced relapse following autologous stem cell transplantation, and their brentuximab vedotin exposure differed. V was shortened by 0 bases and J by 2 bases, with 11 bases between the two germline ends. The CDR3 has 15 amino acids. CDR1 and CDR2 from the germline V gene are MGHRA and YSYEKL. TCRdb's table, derived via immunoSEQ multiplex PCR, lists solely in-frame clones and lacks some. Of approximately 160,000 clones detected, about four fifths appear once; the ten largest clones hold roughly a tenth. This clone was detected only once. The antigen is unknown. The sequenced sample was peripheral blood mononuclear cells (PBMCs), obtained before the second cycle of nivolumab. This rearrangement joins TRBV4-1 to TRBJ2-7; D perhaps matches TRBD1 (6 bases). The clonotype comes from a human donor with classical Hodgkin lymphoma. The CDR3 spells CASSQDETGPYEQYF. The CDR3 DNA follows: TGCGCCAGCAGCCAAGATGAGACAGGACCCTACGAGCAGTACTTC.